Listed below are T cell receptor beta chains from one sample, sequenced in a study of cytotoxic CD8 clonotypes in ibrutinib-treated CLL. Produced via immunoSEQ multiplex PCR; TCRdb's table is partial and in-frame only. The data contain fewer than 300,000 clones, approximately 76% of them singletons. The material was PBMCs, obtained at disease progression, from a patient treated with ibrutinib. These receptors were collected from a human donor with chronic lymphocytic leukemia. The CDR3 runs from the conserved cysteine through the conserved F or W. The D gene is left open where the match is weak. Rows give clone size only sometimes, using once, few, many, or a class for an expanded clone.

cdr3_aa: CASSLATGSGNTIYF
cdr3_nt: TGTGCCAGCAGCTTGGCAACTGGCTCTGGAAACACCATATATTTT
v_call: TRBV5-6
clone_size: .
j_call: TRBJ1-3
d_call: .

cdr3_aa: CASSQAGWATEAFF
cdr3_nt: TGCGCCAGCAGCCAAGCTGGGTGGGCCACTGAAGCTTTCTTT
v_call: TRBV4-3
clone_size: .
j_call: TRBJ1-1
d_call: .

cdr3_aa: CASSKREGETPYLAKNIQYF
cdr3_nt: TGTGCCAGCAGCAAAAGGGAGGGAGAAACTCCGTACCTAGCCAAAAACATTCAGTACTTC
v_call: TRBV21-1
clone_size: .
j_call: TRBJ2-4
d_call: .

cdr3_aa: CASSFDTRRSYEQYF
cdr3_nt: TGTGCCAGCAGCTTCGATACTAGGCGGAGCTACGAGCAGTACTTC
v_call: TRBV7-2
clone_size: .
j_call: TRBJ2-7
d_call: .

cdr3_aa: CASRPIPATNEKLFF
cdr3_nt: TGTGCCAGCCGCCCCATTCCAGCAACTAATGAAAAACTGTTTTTT
v_call: TRBV11-2
clone_size: .
j_call: TRBJ1-4
d_call: .

cdr3_aa: CSVRYGLSPSKNIQYF
cdr3_nt: TGCAGCGTTAGGTATGGACTCTCCCCCTCTAAAAACATTCAGTACTTC
v_call: TRBV29-1
clone_size: .
j_call: TRBJ2-4
d_call: .

cdr3_aa: CASSVGGSLSGDFLYGYTF
cdr3_nt: TGTGCCAGCAGTGTAGGTGGCTCTCTCAGCGGGGACTTTCTCTATGGCTACACCTTC
v_call: TRBV9
clone_size: .
j_call: TRBJ1-2
d_call: .

cdr3_aa: CATLRTGYNEQFF
cdr3_nt: TGTGCCACACTTCGAACAGGTTACAATGAGCAGTTCTTC
v_call: TRBV15
clone_size: few
j_call: TRBJ2-1
d_call: .

cdr3_aa: CASSLGAAGTGVEQFF
cdr3_nt: TGCGCCAGCAGCTTGGGAGCCGCCGGGACAGGTGTTGAGCAGTTCTTC
v_call: TRBV5-1
clone_size: .
j_call: TRBJ2-1
d_call: TRBD1

cdr3_aa: CASRKSGQVTDTQYF
cdr3_nt: TGTGCCAGCAGAAAAAGTGGACAGGTAACAGATACGCAGTATTTT
v_call: TRBV27
clone_size: .
j_call: TRBJ2-3
d_call: TRBD1

cdr3_aa: CASSLGQGTDTQYF
cdr3_nt: TGTGCCAGCAGTTTAGGACAGGGCACAGATACGCAGTATTTT
v_call: TRBV6-5
clone_size: .
j_call: TRBJ2-3
d_call: TRBD1

cdr3_aa: CASSLAGLAIQYF
cdr3_nt: TGTGCCAGCAGCTTGGCGGGACTAGCGATCCAGTACTTC
v_call: TRBV5-4
clone_size: .
j_call: TRBJ2-7
d_call: TRBD2

cdr3_aa: CASSPGTGAHRGTQYF
cdr3_nt: TGCGCCAGCAGCCCCGGGACAGGGGCGCACCGAGGAACCCAGTACTTC
v_call: TRBV5-1
clone_size: few
j_call: TRBJ2-5
d_call: TRBD1

cdr3_aa: CASSLATKTGELFF
cdr3_nt: TGCGCCAGCAGCTTGGCCACTAAAACCGGGGAGCTGTTTTTT
v_call: TRBV5-1
clone_size: .
j_call: TRBJ2-2
d_call: .

cdr3_aa: CASSYLAGVHEQYF
cdr3_nt: TGTGCCAGCAGTTATTTAGCGGGAGTTCACGAGCAGTACTTC
v_call: TRBV6-5
clone_size: .
j_call: TRBJ2-7
d_call: TRBD2

cdr3_aa: CASSADHTDTQYF
cdr3_nt: TGTGCCAGCAGTGCCGATCACACAGATACGCAGTATTTT
v_call: TRBV2
clone_size: .
j_call: TRBJ2-3
d_call: .

cdr3_aa: CASSAGQVYSYEQYF
cdr3_nt: TGTGCCAGCAGCGCGGGACAGGTGTACTCCTACGAGCAGTACTTC
v_call: TRBV9
clone_size: .
j_call: TRBJ2-7
d_call: TRBD1

cdr3_aa: CSVLRGRPNEKLFF
cdr3_nt: TGCAGCGTCCTAAGGGGGCGTCCTAATGAAAAACTGTTTTTT
v_call: TRBV29-1
clone_size: .
j_call: TRBJ1-4
d_call: TRBD1

cdr3_aa: CASSLLGQGKKEYF
cdr3_nt: TGCGCCAGCAGCTTGCTGGGACAGGGGAAAAAGGAGTACTTC
v_call: TRBV5-1
clone_size: .
j_call: TRBJ2-7
d_call: TRBD1

cdr3_aa: CASSLPADSWAQVSQYF
cdr3_nt: TGCGCCAGCAGCTTGCCCGCGGATAGTTGGGCCCAAGTTTCCCAGTACTTC
v_call: TRBV5-1
clone_size: .
j_call: TRBJ2-5
d_call: .

cdr3_aa: CASSKALGSPKNYEQYF
cdr3_nt: TGTGCCAGCAGCAAAGCGCTCGGCTCTCCAAAGAACTACGAGCAGTACTTC
v_call: TRBV21-1
clone_size: once
j_call: TRBJ2-7
d_call: .

cdr3_aa: CASSLGGANVLTF
cdr3_nt: TGCGCCAGCAGCCTCGGAGGGGCCAACGTCCTGACTTTC
v_call: TRBV4-1
clone_size: .
j_call: TRBJ2-6
d_call: .

cdr3_aa: CASKTQGSNQPQHF
cdr3_nt: TGTGCCAGCAAGACCCAGGGGAGCAATCAGCCCCAGCATTTT
v_call: TRBV27
clone_size: .
j_call: TRBJ1-5
d_call: .

cdr3_aa: CASSLEGRGNYGYTF
cdr3_nt: TGTGCCAGCAGCTTAGAGGGTCGGGGTAACTATGGCTACACCTTC
v_call: TRBV7-8
clone_size: .
j_call: TRBJ1-2
d_call: .

cdr3_aa: CASSHWDRGANYGYTF
cdr3_nt: TGCGCCAGCAGCCACTGGGACAGGGGAGCTAACTATGGCTACACCTTC
v_call: TRBV4-1
clone_size: few
j_call: TRBJ1-2
d_call: TRBD1

cdr3_aa: CAIQQGQGSNSPLHF
cdr3_nt: TGCGCCATTCAACAGGGACAGGGAAGTAATTCACCCCTCCACTTT
v_call: TRBV10-2
clone_size: .
j_call: TRBJ1-6
d_call: TRBD1

cdr3_aa: CASSVPGRTRYNEQFF
cdr3_nt: TGTGCCAGCAGCGTCCCGGGACGGACCAGATACAATGAGCAGTTCTTC
v_call: TRBV9
clone_size: .
j_call: TRBJ2-1
d_call: .